This passage covers 29 T cell receptor beta chains from one sample sequenced in a study of OX40 agonist ivuxolimab in advanced cancers. Data came from immunoSEQ multiplex PCR; TCRdb stores just in-frame clones and leaves some out. The table has over 75,000 clones, 92% seen once. Sequencing used CD4+ or CD8+ T cells sorted from blood, obtained in a trial of the OX40 agonist ivuxolimab. These receptors all stem from an adult with an advanced solid tumor such as melanoma, head and neck, liver or kidney cancer.

The CDR3 DNA reads as TGTGCCAGCAGCCAAGGACAGGGTAGAGAAAAACTGTTTTTT. The encoded protein is CASSQGQGREKLFF. The V call is TRBV4-2, the J call TRBJ1-4; 7 bases map to TRBD1. V shed 1 base and J 8 bases; nucleotides not matched to a gene: 4. The CDR3 is 14 amino acids. The germline CDR1 and CDR2 sequences are LGHNA and YNFKEQ.

The chain carries TRBV14 and TRBJ2-5; TRBD1 might be the D (5 bases). V lost 0 bases to trimming and J lost 9 bases, with 17 bases between them. The CDR3 runs to 15 residues. Germline V gene lookup returns CDR1 SGHDN and CDR2 FVKESK. CDR3 coding DNA: TGTGCCAGCAGCCAAGAACGTGGCAGGGCAGGTTCCCAGTACTTC. Encoded protein: CASSQERGRAGSQYF. The whole variable domain, filled in from reference TRBV14 and TRBJ2-5, reads EAGVTQFPSHSVIEKGQTVTLRCDPISGHDNLYWYRRVMGKEIKFLLHFVKESKQDESGMPNNRFLAERTGGTYSTLKVQPAELEDSGVYFCASSQERGRAGSQYFGPGTRLLVL.

Here the CDR3 DNA reads TGTGCCACCATGACAGACGGAAACTATGGCTACACCTTC. Amino acids: CATMTDGNYGYTF. This chain connects TRBV28 to TRBJ1-2; TRBD1 might be the D (5 bases). Germline CDR1 and CDR2: MDHEN and SYDVKM. The CDR3 sequence is 13 residues long. The germline V and J ends were trimmed by 10 bases and 2 bases, with 14 bases remaining between them.

The genes are TRBV6-5 and TRBJ2-1; TRBD2 might be the D (6 bases). The length of the CDR3 is 14 residues. The V and J ends lost 8 bases and 2 bases respectively, with 13 bases between them. CDR1 MNHEY and CDR2 SVGAGI come from the germline V gene. The CDR3 DNA follows: TGTGCCAGCGATCCGGGACTTACCTACAATGAGCAGTTCTTC. Translated, it gives CASDPGLTYNEQFF.

In the case of this clone: One junction end disagrees with the germline gene, perhaps due to a read error. This rearrangement joins TRBV6-1 to TRBJ1-4; weak D call: TRBD1 (5 bases). This CDR3 spans 12 amino acids. The germline V gene encodes CDR1 MNHNS and CDR2 SASEGT. CDR3 sequence reads: CASSDMDTVFGF. CDR3 DNA sequence: TGTGCCAGCAGTGATATGGACACGGTTTTTGGTTTT.

The rearrangement links TRBV2 to TRBJ2-5; 7 positions match TRBD1. Trimming cost V 5 bases and J 5 bases; bases outside gene matches: 8. This CDR3 comprises 14 residues. Germline CDR1 SNHLY, CDR2 FYNNEI. The CDR3 nucleotides are TGTGCCAGCAGTTTTGACAGGGCCTCCGAGACCCAGTACTTC. This translates into CASSFDRASETQYF.

The genes are TRBV27 and TRBJ2-7, with 10 bases aligning to TRBD1. Germline V gene sequence: CDR1 MNHEY, CDR2 SMNVEV (reference sequence). The J segment lost 1 base and the V segment lost 6 bases, leaving 6 bases of the junction unmatched. This CDR3 is 15 amino acids long. CDR3: CASSLKDRGSYEQYF. The CDR3 DNA sequence: TGTGCCAGCAGCCTTAAGGACAGGGGGTCCTACGAGCAGTACTTC.

The rearrangement links TRBV5-4 to TRBJ2-1, with TRBD2 as a possible D gene (6 bases). Germline V gene sequence: CDR1 SGHNT, CDR2 YYREEE (reference sequence). The CDR3 extends over 16 amino acids. Between the trimmed V and J ends, which lost 4 bases and 1 base, there was a span of 15 bases. The DNA for the CDR3 is TGTGCCAGCAGCCATAGTGGAGGGAGGTCCTACAATGAGCAGTTCTTC. The encoded protein is CASSHSGGRSYNEQFF.

The chain employs TRBV5-1 and TRBJ2-6, with 9 bases lining up with TRBD1. CDR3 length: 17 residues. After removal of 1 base from V and 4 bases from J, the junction contained 6 bases not matched to a gene. Germline V lookup: CDR1 SGHRS, CDR2 YFSETQ. This CDR3 is CASSLTTGGVGANVLTF. For the CDR3, the DNA is TGCGCCAGCAGCTTGACGACAGGGGGAGTAGGGGCCAACGTCCTGACTTTC.

The chain employs TRBV20-1 and TRBJ1-1; D not certain. Germline V lookup: CDR1 DFQATT, CDR2 SNEGSKA (reference sequence). Trimming left V 1 base short and J 3 bases short, with 3 bases between. This CDR3 region has 11 residues. The CDR3 region is CSARGYTEAFF. CDR3 bases: TGCAGTGCTAGAGGGTACACTGAAGCTTTCTTT.

The gene calls are TRBV7-2 and TRBJ2-3, with D possibly TRBD1 on 5 matching bases. This CDR3 comprises 14 residues. Per germline, CDR1 SGHTA and CDR2 FQGNSA. V lost 6 bases and J 4 bases, leaving 14 bases between the germline ends. CDR3 amino acids: CASSLQSRADTQYF. CDR3 sequence (DNA): TGTGCCAGCAGTCTCCAAAGCAGGGCAGATACGCAGTATTTT. The variable domain in full, completed from reference TRBV7-2 and TRBJ2-3, reads GAGVSQSPSNKVTEKGKDVELRCDPISGHTALYWYRQSLGQGLEFLIYFQGNSAPDKSGLPSDRFSAERTGGSVSTLTIQRTQQEDSAVYLCASSLQSRADTQYFGPGTRLTVL.

V usage is TRBV10-3 and J usage is TRBJ2-1; TRBD2 agrees at 9 bases. With V trimmed by 0 bases and J by 0 bases, 3 bases remained unmatched. Germline loops: CDR1 ENHRY, CDR2 SYGVKD. The CDR3 consists of 17 residues. The CDR3, as DNA: TGTGCCATCAGTGAGTCGAATAGCGGGAGCTCCTACAATGAGCAGTTCTTC. Translation gives CAISESNSGSSYNEQFF.

The CDR3 DNA reads TGCGCCAGCAGCTTGGCGGAAGTCAACTATGGCTACACCTTC. Amino acids: CASSLAEVNYGYTF. This chain links TRBV5-1 with TRBJ1-2; no firm D call. Trimming shortened V by 0 bases and J by 2 bases, and 8 bases separated the two germline ends. This CDR3 contains 14 residues. Per the germline V gene, CDR1 is SGHRS and CDR2 is YFSETQ.

The CDR3 sequence is CAWSRQENTEAFF. DNA of the CDR3: TGTGCCTGGAGTCGACAGGAGAACACTGAAGCTTTCTTT. The J gene is TRBJ1-1, the V gene TRBV30, with D perhaps TRBD1 (6 bases). The CDR3 has 13 residues. Trimming removed 2 bases from V and 1 base from J, with 8 bases in between. Germline lookup yields CDR1 GTSNPN and CDR2 SVGIG (reference sequence). Looking up the rest from reference TRBV30 and TRBJ1-1 gives the full variable domain: SQTIHQWPATLVQPVGSPLSLECTVEGTSNPNLYWYRQAAGRGLQLLFYSVGIGQISSEVPQNLSASRPQDRQFILSSKKLLLSDSGFYLCAWSRQENTEAFFGQGTRLTVV.

The V call is TRBV30, the J call TRBJ1-2, with 9 bases matching TRBD1. V dropped 6 bases and J dropped 6; count of bases not matched to a gene: 17. Germline values: CDR1 GTSNPN, CDR2 SVGIG (reference sequence). The CDR3 has 16 residues. CDR3 sequence: CACMIPGTGITNGYTF. The CDR3 DNA is TGTGCCTGTATGATCCCCGGGACAGGGATTACCAATGGCTACACCTTC.

This sequence joins TRBV5-1 and TRBJ1-3; D gene unclear. Germline values: CDR1 SGHRS, CDR2 YFSETQ. The V end was cut by 1 base, the J end by 1 base, with 12 bases between. This CDR3 spans 16 amino acids. CDR3 in DNA: TGCGCCAGCAGCTTGAAGGAGGTGGGGTCTGGAAACACCATATATTTT. Protein sequence: CASSLKEVGSGNTIYF.

The rearrangement joins TRBV19 to TRBJ2-7; D might be TRBD1 (5 bases). Germline lookup yields CDR1 LNHDA and CDR2 SQIVND (reference sequence). Between the trimmed V and J ends, which lost 4 bases and 2 bases, there was a span of 9 bases. The CDR3 runs to 13 residues. The CDR3 spells CASSSDSPYEQYF. CDR3 sequence (DNA): TGTGCCAGTAGTAGCGACAGTCCCTACGAGCAGTACTTC.

The chain recombines TRBV7-9 with TRBJ2-4, with 11 bases that match TRBD1. Trimming at V came to 5 bases and at J to 6 bases, leaving 6 bases not matched to a gene. The CDR3 has 15 amino acids. Per germline, CDR1 SEHNR and CDR2 FQNEAQ (reference sequence). CDR3 region: CASSQGQGVRNIQYF. CDR3 in DNA: TGTGCCAGCAGCCAGGGACAGGGGGTGAGAAACATTCAGTACTTC.

This clone was counted only a few times. DNA of the CDR3: TGTGCCAGCAGCCGACAGGGGGCCGAGGTGGAGACCCAGTACTTC. This sequence encodes CASSRQGAEVETQYF. The rearrangement uses TRBV5-4 and TRBJ2-5, with 10 bases matching TRBD1. Looked up from germline, CDR1 is SGHNT and CDR2 is YYREEE (reference sequence). This CDR3 comprises 15 residues. After removal of 4 bases from V and 5 bases from J, the junction contained 8 bases not matched to a gene.

The table lists this clone with a count of one. The genes are TRBV28 and TRBJ2-1; D is perhaps TRBD2 (6 bases). This CDR3 region has 14 residues. Trimming stripped 9 bases from V and 6 bases from J, with 18 bases between. Germline V lookup: CDR1 MDHEN, CDR2 SYDVKM. DNA for the CDR3: TGTGCCAGTGTTCTAGCGTTAGCTATCAATGAGCAGTTCTTC. It codes for CASVLALAINEQFF.

This chain joins TRBV9 and TRBJ1-1, with D possibly TRBD1 on 5 matching bases. With 0 bases removed from V and 5 bases from J, the gap between germline ends came to 8 bases. Germline V lookup: CDR1 SGDLS, CDR2 YYNGEE. The CDR3 sequence is 13 residues long. This CDR3 reads CASSVVEGTEAFF. CDR3 sequence (DNA): TGTGCCAGCAGCGTAGTGGAGGGGACTGAAGCTTTCTTT.

DNA for the CDR3: TGCGCCAGCAGCCGGACGACCGGGAACTCAAACTACGAGCAGTACTTC. This encodes CASSRTTGNSNYEQYF. This chain uses TRBV5-1 with TRBJ2-7, with D perhaps matching TRBD2 (5 bases). The germline V gene has CDR1 SGHRS and CDR2 YFSETQ. Trimming pared 4 bases from V and 3 bases from J, leaving 20 bases between. CDR3 length: 16 residues.

The chain joins TRBV11-2 to TRBJ1-1; 7 bases map to TRBD1. Germline V gene data show CDR1 as SGHAT and CDR2 as FQNNGV. The CDR3 sequence is 14 residues long. V was clipped by 1 base and J by 2 bases; unmatched bases: 1. The CDR3 region has the DNA TGTGCCAGCAGCTTAGGACAGGGTAACACTGAAGCTTTCTTT. Protein: CASSLGQGNTEAFF. The full variable domain, with the rest looked up from reference TRBV11-2 and TRBJ1-1, is EAGVAQSPRYKIIEKRQSVAFWCNPISGHATLYWYQQILGQGPKLLIQFQNNGVVDDSQLPKDRFSAERLKGVDSTLKIQPAKLEDSAVYLCASSLGQGNTEAFFGQGTRLTVV.

The gene calls are TRBV30 and TRBJ2-7; a possible D gene is TRBD1 (5 bases). CDR1 and CDR2 from the germline V gene are GTSNPN and SVGIG (reference sequence). V was cut by 2 bases and J by 1 base, with 12 bases left in between. The CDR3 is 14 residues long. The CDR3 coding sequence is TGTGCCTGGAGTCAGGGTGTAGTTTCCTACGAGCAGTACTTC. Its translation: CAWSQGVVSYEQYF. Filled out from reference TRBV30 and TRBJ2-7, the complete variable domain reads SQTIHQWPATLVQPVGSPLSLECTVEGTSNPNLYWYRQAAGRGLQLLFYSVGIGQISSEVPQNLSASRPQDRQFILSSKKLLLSDSGFYLCAWSQGVVSYEQYFGPGTRLTVT.

This sequence joins TRBV6-1 and TRBJ1-3; D not resolved. V was clipped by 7 bases and J by 0 bases, with 10 bases between them. CDR3 length equals 14 residues. Germline CDR1 MNHNS, CDR2 SASEGT. The CDR3 spells CASKERISGNTIYF. CDR3 nucleotide sequence: TGTGCCAGCAAGGAGAGGATCTCTGGAAACACCATATATTTT.

The chain is built from TRBV9 and TRBJ2-1; 8 positions match TRBD2. The germline V gene has CDR1 SGDLS and CDR2 YYNGEE. V trimming: 0 bases; J trimming: 7 bases; junction bases outside the gene matches: 9. The CDR3 runs 16 residues. CDR3 loop: CASSVGGGLAGNEQFF. The CDR3 DNA reads as TGTGCCAGCAGCGTAGGCGGTGGACTAGCTGGGAATGAGCAGTTCTTC.

The rearrangement joins TRBV2 to TRBJ1-6; 8 bases agree with TRBD1. Germline V lookup: CDR1 SNHLY, CDR2 FYNNEI. This CDR3 comprises 14 residues. V dropped 6 bases and J dropped 7; count of bases not matched to a gene: 5. Here the CDR3 reads CASSRTGWNSPLHF. The CDR3 bases are TGTGCCAGCAGCAGGACAGGGTGGAATTCACCCCTCCACTTT.

The CDR3 DNA follows: TGTGCCAGCAGGGCGACACGTAATGAAAAACTGTTTTTT. Encoded protein: CASRATRNEKLFF. The chain is built from TRBV28 and TRBJ1-4; D ambiguous. CDR1 and CDR2 (germline): MDHEN, SYDVKM. V lost 6 bases to trimming and J lost 4 bases, with 9 bases between them. The CDR3 runs 13 residues.

The chain is built from TRBV6-5 and TRBJ1-1; 8 nucleotides match TRBD1. This CDR3 comprises 14 residues. Germline assignment: CDR1 MNHEY and CDR2 SVGAGI. Trimming removed 2 bases from V and 6 bases from J; junction bases left unmatched: 5. CDR3: CASSYRTGYAEAFF. CDR3 bases: TGTGCCAGCAGTTACCGGACAGGGTACGCTGAAGCTTTCTTT.